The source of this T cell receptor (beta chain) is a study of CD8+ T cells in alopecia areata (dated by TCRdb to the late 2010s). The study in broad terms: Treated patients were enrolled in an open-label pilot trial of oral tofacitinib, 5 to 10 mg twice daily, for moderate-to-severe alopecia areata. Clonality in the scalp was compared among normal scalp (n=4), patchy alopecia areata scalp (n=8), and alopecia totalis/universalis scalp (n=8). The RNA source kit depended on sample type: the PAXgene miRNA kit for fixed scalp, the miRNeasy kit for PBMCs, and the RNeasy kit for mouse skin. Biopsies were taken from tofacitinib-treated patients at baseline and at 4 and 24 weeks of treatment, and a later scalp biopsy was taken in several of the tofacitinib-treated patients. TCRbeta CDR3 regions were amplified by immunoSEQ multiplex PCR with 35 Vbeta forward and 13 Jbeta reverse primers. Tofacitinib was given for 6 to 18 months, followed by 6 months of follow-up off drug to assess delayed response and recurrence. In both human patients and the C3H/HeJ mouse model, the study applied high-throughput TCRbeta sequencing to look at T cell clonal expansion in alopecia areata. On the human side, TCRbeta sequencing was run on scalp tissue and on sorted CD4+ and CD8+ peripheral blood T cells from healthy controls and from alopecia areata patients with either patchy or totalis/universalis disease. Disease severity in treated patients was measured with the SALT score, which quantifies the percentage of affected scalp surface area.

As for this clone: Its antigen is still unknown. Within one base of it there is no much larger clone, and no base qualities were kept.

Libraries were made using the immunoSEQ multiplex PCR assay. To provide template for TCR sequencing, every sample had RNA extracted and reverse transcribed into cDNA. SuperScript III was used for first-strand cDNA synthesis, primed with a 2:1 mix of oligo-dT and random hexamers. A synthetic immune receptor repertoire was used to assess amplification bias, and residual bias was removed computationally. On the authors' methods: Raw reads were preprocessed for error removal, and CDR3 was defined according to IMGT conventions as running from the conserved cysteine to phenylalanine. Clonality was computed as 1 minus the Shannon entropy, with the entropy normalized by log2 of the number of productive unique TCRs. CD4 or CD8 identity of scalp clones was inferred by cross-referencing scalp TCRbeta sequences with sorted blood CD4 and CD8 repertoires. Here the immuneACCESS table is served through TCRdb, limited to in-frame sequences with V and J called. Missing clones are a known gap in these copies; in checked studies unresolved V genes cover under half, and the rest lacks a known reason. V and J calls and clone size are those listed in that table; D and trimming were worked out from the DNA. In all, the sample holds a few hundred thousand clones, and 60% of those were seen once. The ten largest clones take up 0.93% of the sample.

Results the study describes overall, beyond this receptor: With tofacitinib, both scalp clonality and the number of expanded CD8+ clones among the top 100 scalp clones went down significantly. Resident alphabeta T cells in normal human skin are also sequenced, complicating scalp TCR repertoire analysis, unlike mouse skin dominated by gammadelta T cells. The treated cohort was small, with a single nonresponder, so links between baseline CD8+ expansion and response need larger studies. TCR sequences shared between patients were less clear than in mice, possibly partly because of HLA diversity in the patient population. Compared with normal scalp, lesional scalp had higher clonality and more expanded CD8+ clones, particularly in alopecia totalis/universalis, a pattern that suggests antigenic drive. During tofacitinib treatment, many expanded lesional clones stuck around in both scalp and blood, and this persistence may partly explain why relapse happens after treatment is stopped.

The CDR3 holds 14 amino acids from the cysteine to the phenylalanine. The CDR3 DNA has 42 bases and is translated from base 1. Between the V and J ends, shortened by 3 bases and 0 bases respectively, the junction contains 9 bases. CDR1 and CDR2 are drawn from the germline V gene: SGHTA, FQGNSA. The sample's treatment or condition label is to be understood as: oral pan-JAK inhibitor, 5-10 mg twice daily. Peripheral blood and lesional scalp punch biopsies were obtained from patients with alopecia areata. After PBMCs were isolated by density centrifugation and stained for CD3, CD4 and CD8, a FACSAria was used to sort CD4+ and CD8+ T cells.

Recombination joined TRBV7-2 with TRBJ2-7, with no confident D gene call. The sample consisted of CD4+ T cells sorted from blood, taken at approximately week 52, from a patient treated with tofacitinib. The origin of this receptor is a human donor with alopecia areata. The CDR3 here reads CASSLAWDSYEQYF. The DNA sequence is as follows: TGTGCCAGCAGCTTGGCCTGGGACTCCTACGAGCAGTACTTC.